The 20 T cell receptor beta chains below were found in one sample sequenced in a study of blood T cell repertoires in COVID-19. Sequenced by immunoSEQ multiplex PCR; TCRdb stores in-frame clones only, minus some. The sample has approximately 300,000 clones; around 90% are singletons. Input material: peripheral blood. The receptors come from a woman aged 30 to 39 with COVID-19, enrolled during active disease.

This chain's CDR3 is CASSPRTSHDIQYF. The CDR3 bases are TGTGCCAGCAGCCCCCGGACTAGTCATGACATTCAGTACTTC. The chain couples TRBV27 to TRBJ2-4, with 7 bases that match TRBD2. Trimming at V came to 6 bases and at J to 8 bases, leaving 10 bases not matched to a gene. Germline V CDR1 and CDR2: MNHEY, SMNVEV (reference sequence). The CDR3 contains 14 residues.

This clone was observed a single time. The chain joins TRBV7-2 to TRBJ2-7, with TRBD1 as a possible D gene (6 bases). Germline V gene data show CDR1 as SGHTA and CDR2 as FQGNSA. The CDR3 is 13 amino acids. Trimming stripped 5 bases from V and 5 bases from J, with 13 bases between. The CDR3 sequence is CASSLIWGHEQYF. CDR3 sequence (DNA): TGTGCCAGCAGCCTAATCTGGGGGCACGAGCAGTACTTC.

The chain joins TRBV11-2 to TRBJ2-7; D remains ambiguous. Germline V gene sequence: CDR1 SGHAT, CDR2 FQNNGV. Trimming left V 1 base short and J 0 bases short, with 10 bases between. CDR3 length: 15 residues. The CDR3 nucleotides read TGTGCCAGCAGCTTAGGTAACAGTGCCTCCTACGAGCAGTACTTC. Protein sequence: CASSLGNSASYEQYF.

The CDR3 loop is CAWSVGGYYGYTF. DNA for the CDR3: TGTGCCTGGAGTGTGGGGGGATACTATGGCTACACCTTC. This chain joins TRBV30 and TRBJ1-2; D is possibly TRBD1 (5 bases). The ends were cut back, 0 bases at V and 3 bases at J, with 8 bases in the middle. Per germline, CDR1 GTSNPN and CDR2 SVGIG (reference sequence). CDR3 length: 13 residues.

V and J are TRBV28 and TRBJ1-5; tentatively, D is TRBD1 (6 bases). This CDR3 has 18 amino acids. Germline-derived CDR1 and CDR2 are MDHEN and SYDVKM. Trimming left V 1 base short and J 3 bases short, with 19 bases between. The CDR3 nucleotides read TGTGCCAGCAGTTTATCACAGGGAATAACGATGAACAATCAGCCCCAGCATTTT. Encoded protein: CASSLSQGITMNNQPQHF.

In DNA, the CDR3 is TGTGCCAGCAGCCCTACGGGGTCATCAATCTTGGGGAATGAGCAGTTCTTC. Translating gives CASSPTGSSILGNEQFF. The chain combines TRBV28 with TRBJ2-1; D may be TRBD2 (5 bases). This CDR3 comprises 17 residues. Germline V CDR1 and CDR2: MDHEN, SYDVKM. The V end lost 6 bases, the J end lost 7 bases, and 25 bases lay between the germline ends.

The chain combines TRBV30 with TRBJ2-7; D not certain. CDR1 and CDR2 (germline): GTSNPN, SVGIG (reference sequence). Deletions cut 7 bases from V and 2 bases from J, with 9 bases between. The CDR3 runs 11 residues. Written as DNA, the CDR3 is TGTGCCTATGTACTCACCTACGAGCAGTACTTC. Translated, it gives CAYVLTYEQYF.

This rearrangement joins TRBV6-1 to TRBJ2-5; no clear D. V was trimmed by 2 bases and J by 5 bases, leaving 6 bases between them. The CDR3 loop spans 12 amino acids. Germline V gives CDR1 MNHNS, CDR2 SASEGT. The CDR3 region has the DNA TGTGCCAGCAGTGAACTCAGTGAGACCCAGTACTTC. Residues: CASSELSETQYF.

The gene calls are TRBV2 and TRBJ1-1, with 10 positions matching TRBD1. This CDR3 is built from 14 residues. V shed 10 bases, J shed 5 bases, and the junction held 10 bases outside the gene matches. CDR1 and CDR2 (germline): SNHLY, FYNNEI. The CDR3 nucleotides are TGTGCCATCCACTCGGACAGGGGGGGTACTGAAGCTTTCTTT. This codes for CAIHSDRGGTEAFF.

The count of this clone is one. This rearrangement joins TRBV11-2 to TRBJ2-1; TRBD2 might be the D (7 bases). Germline V gene data show CDR1 as SGHAT and CDR2 as FQNNGV. Deletions cut 1 base from V and 2 bases from J, with 15 bases between. This CDR3 comprises 17 residues. CDR3 nucleotides: TGTGCCAGCAGCTTAGTATTCGAAGGGGGGGCCTACAATGAGCAGTTCTTC. Amino acid sequence: CASSLVFEGGAYNEQFF.

This chain uses TRBV24-1 with TRBJ1-1; D remains unclear. Trimming stripped 0 bases from V and 6 bases from J, with 7 bases between. CDR1 and CDR2 (germline): KGHDR, SFDVKD. The CDR3 has 13 amino acids. CDR3 sequence reads: CATSDLRGSEAFF. The CDR3 region has the DNA TGTGCCACCAGTGATTTGCGGGGATCTGAAGCTTTCTTT.

The chain recombines TRBV10-3 with TRBJ2-3; perhaps TRBD1 as D (5 bases). The CDR3 is 12 residues long. Germline CDR1 reads ENHRY; CDR2 reads SYGVKD. V lost 11 bases and J lost 11, with 20 bases in between. The CDR3 nucleotides are TGTGCCGCAACCCTCACAGGAATCGTGCAGTATTTT. This encodes CAATLTGIVQYF.

The chain couples TRBV28 to TRBJ2-7; D perhaps matches TRBD1 (8 bases). The CDR3 is 18 amino acids. V was cut by 7 bases and J by 2 bases, with 27 bases left in between. Looked up from germline, CDR1 is MDHEN and CDR2 is SYDVKM. CDR3 sequence (DNA): TGTGCCAGCATGGGGGACCTCCCACAGGGGGAGGGGGCCTACGAGCAGTACTTC. Its protein is CASMGDLPQGEGAYEQYF.

CDR3 sequence (DNA): TGTGCCAGCAGCTTAGAGCAAGGGGCCCTTGGAATTGGCTACACCTTC. Its translation: CASSLEQGALGIGYTF. V usage is TRBV11-2 and J usage is TRBJ1-2, with TRBD1 as a possible D gene (5 bases). The CDR3 has 16 amino acids. CDR1 is SGHAT, CDR2 FQNNGV, per germline. V lost 0 bases to trimming and J lost 7 bases, with 18 bases between them.

The chain couples TRBV18 to TRBJ2-2, with D unresolved. With 6 bases removed from V and 0 bases from J, the gap between germline ends came to 8 bases. The CDR3 totals 14 residues. CDR1 is KGHSH and CDR2 is LQKENI in the germline V gene. The CDR3 reads CASSRESNTGELFF. In nucleotides, the CDR3 is TGTGCCAGCTCCCGAGAATCGAACACCGGGGAGCTGTTTTTT.

The rearrangement uses TRBV7-9 and TRBJ1-5; D gene unclear. CDR3 length: 16 residues. Germline V gene lookup returns CDR1 SEHNR and CDR2 FQNEAQ (reference sequence). V gave up 5 bases and J gave up 3 bases, with 17 bases separating them. The CDR3 reads CASSAGFGLYNQPQHF. The DNA for the CDR3 is TGTGCCAGCAGCGCGGGGTTCGGGTTGTACAATCAGCCCCAGCATTTT.

On this clone itself: Within the sample, other DNA sequences also encode this same CDR3. The chain joins TRBV19 to TRBJ2-7; a weak D match, TRBD1 (6 bases). The CDR3 is 14 amino acids. V dropped 3 bases and J dropped 3 bases, with 12 bases sitting between them. Germline V CDR1 and CDR2: LNHDA, SQIVND (reference sequence). CDR3 loop: CASSIRGSNYEQYF. The DNA of the CDR3 is TGTGCCAGTAGTATCAGGGGAAGCAACTACGAGCAGTACTTC.

The chain links TRBV9 to TRBJ2-5, with D perhaps TRBD2 (5 bases). Germline lookup yields CDR1 SGDLS and CDR2 YYNGEE. This CDR3 region has 14 residues. V lost 4 bases to trimming and J lost 7 bases, with 17 bases between them. CDR3 in DNA: TGTGCCAGCAGCTTCCGTGGGCAGGAGGCGACCCAGTACTTC. It yields the protein CASSFRGQEATQYF.

The rearrangement links TRBV6-5 to TRBJ1-5; D is unresolved. Germline V gene sequence: CDR1 MNHEY, CDR2 SVGAGI. V gave up 8 bases and J gave up 0 bases, with 11 bases separating them. The CDR3 loop spans 14 amino acids. The CDR3 nucleotides are TGTGCCAGCCTGGCAGTGTATAGCAATCAGCCCCAGCATTTT. Amino acid sequence: CASLAVYSNQPQHF.

The J gene is TRBJ2-7, the V gene TRBV15, with 8 bases fitting TRBD2. The germline V gene has CDR1 LNHNV and CDR2 YYDKDF (reference sequence). CDR3 length: 14 residues. Trimming removed 1 base from V and 4 bases from J; junction bases left unmatched: 3. In DNA form, the CDR3 reads TGTGCCACCAGCAGAGGAAGCGGGAGATACGAGCAGTACTTC. Protein product: CATSRGSGRYEQYF.